Presented here are 2 T cell receptor beta chains from one specimen sequenced in a study of T cells after yellow fever vaccination. Each CDR3 protein gets one entry after TCRdb re-called the 5' RACE reads with MiXCR. Of hundreds of thousands of distinct CDR3 sequences listed, under 15% are singletons. Here the sequenced sample was CD4+ T cells sorted from PBMCs, taken 15 days after the yellow fever booster vaccination. These receptors were taken from a man aged 18-30 years who received the YFV17D yellow fever vaccine.

The J gene is TRBJ1-6, the V gene TRBV19, with D perhaps matching TRBD1 (5 bases). The germline V and J ends were trimmed by 7 bases and 7 bases, with 8 bases remaining between them. Germline CDR1 LNHDA, CDR2 SQIVND (reference sequence). The CDR3 is made up of 12 amino acids. Here the CDR3 DNA reads TGTGCCAGTAAGACAGTAAATTCACCCCTCCACTTT. Its protein is CASKTVNSPLHF. Full variable domain (rest looked up from reference TRBV19 and TRBJ1-6): DGGITQSPKYLFRKEGQNVTLSCEQNLNHDAMYWYRQDPGQGLRLIYYSQIVNDFQKGDIAEGYSVSREKKESFPLTVTSAQKNPTAFYLCASKTVNSPLHFGNGTRLTVT.

There are a few counts of this clonotype. The chain has TRBV20-1 and TRBJ2-1, with D perhaps matching TRBD2 (7 bases). The germline CDR1 and CDR2 sequences are DFQATT and SNEGSKA (reference sequence). The V end lost 5 bases, the J end lost 4 bases, and 15 bases lay between the germline ends. The length of the CDR3 is 14 residues. The CDR3 region has the DNA TGCAGTGCTGGGGGGGGGCAGGGATACAATGAGCAGTTCTTC. Protein product: CSAGGGQGYNEQFF.